A single T cell receptor beta chain is shown here with its context. Antigen: not known. These data are taken from a study of T cell responses to AZD1222 COVID-19 vaccine. Profiling relied on immunoSEQ multiplex PCR, and the TCRdb table lists in-frame clones only, not all of them. Counted here are more than 95,000 clones, about 87% occurring once; the ten biggest clones make up 20%. CDR3 length: 11 residues. The germline gives CDR1 KGHDR, CDR2 SFDVKD. The V end lost 6 bases, the J end lost 1 base, and 3 bases lay between the germline ends. Findings and caveats of the study: Spike-specific TCR breadth and depth rose after two AZD1222 doses. The span of vaccine-associated CD4 TCRs extended across spike, with dominance at 160-218 and 743-854.

The V and J genes are TRBV24-1 and TRBJ2-7; D is ambiguous. The sequence came from an adult in good health. Material: peripheral blood, obtained on day 0 of AZD1222 vaccination. The chain's CDR3 is CATSQSYEQYF. CDR3 DNA: TGTGCCACCAGTCAATCCTACGAGCAGTACTTC.